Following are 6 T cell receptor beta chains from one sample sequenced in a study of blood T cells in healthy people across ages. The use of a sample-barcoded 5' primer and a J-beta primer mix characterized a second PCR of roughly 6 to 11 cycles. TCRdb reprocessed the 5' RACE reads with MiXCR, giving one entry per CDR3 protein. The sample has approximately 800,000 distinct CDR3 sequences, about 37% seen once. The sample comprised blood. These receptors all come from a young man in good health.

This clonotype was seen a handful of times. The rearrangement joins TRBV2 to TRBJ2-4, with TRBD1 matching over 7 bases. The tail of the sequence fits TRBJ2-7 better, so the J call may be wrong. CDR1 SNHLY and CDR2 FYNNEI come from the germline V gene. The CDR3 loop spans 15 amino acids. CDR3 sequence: CASSPRQGEGYEQYF. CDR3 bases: TGTGCCAGCAGCCCCCGACAGGGAGAGGGATACGAGCAGTACTTC.

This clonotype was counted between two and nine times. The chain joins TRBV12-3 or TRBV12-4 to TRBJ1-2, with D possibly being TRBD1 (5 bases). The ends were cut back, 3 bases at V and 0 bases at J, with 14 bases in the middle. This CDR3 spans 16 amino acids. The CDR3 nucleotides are TGTGCCAGCAGTTTTTTCAGGGCTGAACCTAACTATGGCTACACCTTC. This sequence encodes CASSFFRAEPNYGYTF.

The CDR3 spells CSASTSGSYNEQFF. The CDR3 region has the DNA TGCAGTGCCTCGACTAGCGGGAGCTACAATGAGCAGTTCTTC. The V and J genes are TRBV20-1 and TRBJ2-1, with 12 bases that match TRBD2. Germline V gene lookup returns CDR1 DFQATT and CDR2 SNEGSKA (reference sequence). This CDR3 is built from 14 residues. The ends lost 6 bases at V and 3 bases at J; junction bases unmatched: 3.

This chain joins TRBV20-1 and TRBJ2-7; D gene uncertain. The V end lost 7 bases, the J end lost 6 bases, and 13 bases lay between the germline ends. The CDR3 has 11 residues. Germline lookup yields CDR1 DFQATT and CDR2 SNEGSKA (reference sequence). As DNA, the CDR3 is TGCAGTGAGAGAAACCAGCGCGAGCAGTACTTC. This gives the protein CSERNQREQYF.

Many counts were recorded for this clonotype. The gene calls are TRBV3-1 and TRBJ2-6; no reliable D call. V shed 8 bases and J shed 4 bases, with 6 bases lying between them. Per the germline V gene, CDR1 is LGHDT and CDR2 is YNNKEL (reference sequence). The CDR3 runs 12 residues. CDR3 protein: CASQSGANVLTF. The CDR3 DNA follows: TGTGCCAGCCAATCCGGGGCCAACGTCCTGACTTTC.

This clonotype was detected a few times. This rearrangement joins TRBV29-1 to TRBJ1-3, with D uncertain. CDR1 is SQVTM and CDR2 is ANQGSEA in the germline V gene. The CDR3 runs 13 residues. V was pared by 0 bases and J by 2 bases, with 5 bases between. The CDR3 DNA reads TGCAGCGTTGAAGAGAATGCTGGAAACACCATATATTTT. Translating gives CSVEENAGNTIYF. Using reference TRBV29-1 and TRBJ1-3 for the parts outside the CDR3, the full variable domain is SAVISQKPSRDICQRGTSLTIQCQVDSQVTMMFWYRQQPGQSLTLIATANQGSEATYESGFVIDKFPISRPNLTFSTLTVSNMSPEDSSIYLCSVEENAGNTIYFGEGSWLTVV.